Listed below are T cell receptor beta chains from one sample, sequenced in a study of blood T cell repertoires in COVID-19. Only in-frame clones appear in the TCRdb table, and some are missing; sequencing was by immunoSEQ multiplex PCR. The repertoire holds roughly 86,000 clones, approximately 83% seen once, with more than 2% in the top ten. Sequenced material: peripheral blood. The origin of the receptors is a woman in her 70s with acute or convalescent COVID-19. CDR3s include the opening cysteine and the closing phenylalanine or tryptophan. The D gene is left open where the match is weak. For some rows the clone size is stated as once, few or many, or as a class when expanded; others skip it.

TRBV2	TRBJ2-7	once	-	CASSDRGFEYEQYF	TGTGCCAGCAGTGATCGAGGGTTTGAATACGAGCAGTACTTC
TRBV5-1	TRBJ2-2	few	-	CASSPDAGTGELFF	TGCGCCAGCAGCCCTGACGCAGGGACCGGGGAGCTGTTTTTT
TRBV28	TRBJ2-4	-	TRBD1	CASRRQGVGTKNIQYF	TGTGCCAGCAGACGACAGGGTGTAGGAACCAAAAACATTCAGTACTTC
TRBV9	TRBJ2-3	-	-	CASSARTGLPGVDTQYF	TGTGCCAGCAGCGCACGGACGGGACTCCCTGGTGTAGATACGCAGTATTTT
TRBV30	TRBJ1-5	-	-	CAWSGGLSNQPQHF	TGTGCCTGGAGTGGAGGGCTAAGCAATCAGCCCCAGCATTTT
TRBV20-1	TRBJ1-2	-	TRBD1	CSASQKQGGYGYTF	TGCAGTGCTAGTCAAAAACAGGGGGGCTATGGCTACACCTTC
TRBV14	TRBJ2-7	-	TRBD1	CASSHTGQAEALYEQYF	TGTGCCAGCAGCCATACTGGACAGGCCGAAGCGCTTTACGAGCAGTACTTC
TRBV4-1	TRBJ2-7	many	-	CASSPHVDSATYEQYF	TGCGCCAGCAGCCCTCACGTGGACTCTGCAACCTACGAGCAGTACTTC
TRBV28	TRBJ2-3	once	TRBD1	CASSMTTGITDTQYF	TGTGCCAGCAGTATGACGACAGGGATCACAGATACGCAGTATTTT
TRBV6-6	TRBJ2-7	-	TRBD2	CASSPTSGVTYEQYF	TGTGCCAGCAGTCCAACTAGCGGGGTTACCTACGAGCAGTACTTC
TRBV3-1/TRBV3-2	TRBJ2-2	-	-	CASSHLEHTGELFF	TGTGCCAGCAGCCACCTAGAGCACACCGGGGAGCTGTTTTTT
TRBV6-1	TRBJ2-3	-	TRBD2	CASSEAGLAGYTDTQYF	TGTGCCAGCAGTGAAGCGGGACTAGCGGGATACACAGATACGCAGTATTTT
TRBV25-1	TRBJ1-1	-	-	CASSDVRGGQRNTEAFF	TGTGCCAGCAGTGATGTCCGCGGGGGGCAGCGGAACACTGAAGCTTTCTTT
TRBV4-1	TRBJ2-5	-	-	CASSRLLGETQYF	TGCGCCAGCAGCCGGCTGCTCGGGGAGACCCAGTACTTC
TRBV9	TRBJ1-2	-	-	CASSVLSGRIGYGYTF	TGTGCCAGCAGCGTACTCAGTGGGAGGATTGGATATGGCTACACCTTC
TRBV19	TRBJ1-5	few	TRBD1	CASSIGWRTGGSKQPQHF	TGTGCCAGTAGTATAGGATGGAGGACAGGGGGATCGAAGCAGCCCCAGCATTTT
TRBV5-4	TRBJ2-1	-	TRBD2	CASSSILAGGTNEQFF	TGTGCCAGCAGCTCCATCTTAGCGGGGGGGACCAATGAGCAGTTCTTC
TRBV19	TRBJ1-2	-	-	CASSREPGYTF	TGTGCCAGTAGTCGGGAGCCGGGCTACACCTTC